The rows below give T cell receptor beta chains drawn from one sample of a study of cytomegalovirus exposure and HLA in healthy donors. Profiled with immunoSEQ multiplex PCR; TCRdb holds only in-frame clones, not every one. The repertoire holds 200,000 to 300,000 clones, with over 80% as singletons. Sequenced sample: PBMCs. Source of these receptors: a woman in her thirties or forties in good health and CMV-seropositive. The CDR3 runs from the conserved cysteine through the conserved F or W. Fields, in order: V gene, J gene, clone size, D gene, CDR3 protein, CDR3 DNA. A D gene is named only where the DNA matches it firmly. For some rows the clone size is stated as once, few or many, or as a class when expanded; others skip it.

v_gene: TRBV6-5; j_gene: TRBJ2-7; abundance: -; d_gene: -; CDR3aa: CASGRGGGTYEQYF; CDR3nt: TGTGCCAGCGGTCGAGGGGGGGGTACCTACGAGCAGTACTTC
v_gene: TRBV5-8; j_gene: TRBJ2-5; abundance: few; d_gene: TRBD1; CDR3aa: CASSFTGGKTQYF; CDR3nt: TGTGCCAGCAGCTTTACAGGGGGGAAGACCCAGTACTTC
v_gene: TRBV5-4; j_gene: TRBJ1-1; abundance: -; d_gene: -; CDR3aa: CASTLNTGNTEAFF; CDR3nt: TGTGCCAGCACCCTGAATACAGGGAACACTGAAGCTTTCTTT
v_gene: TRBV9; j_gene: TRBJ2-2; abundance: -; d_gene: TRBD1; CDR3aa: CASSATGTGGTGELFF; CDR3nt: TGTGCCAGCAGCGCTACCGGGACAGGGGGCACCGGGGAGCTGTTTTTT
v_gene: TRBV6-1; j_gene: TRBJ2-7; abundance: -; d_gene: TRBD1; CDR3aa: CASRDSYYEQYF; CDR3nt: TGTGCCTCCCGGGACAGTTACTACGAGCAGTACTTC
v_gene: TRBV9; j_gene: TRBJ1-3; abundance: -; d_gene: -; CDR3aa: CASSTTDSYYSGNTIYF; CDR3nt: TGTGCCAGCAGCACCACGGACAGCTACTACTCTGGAAACACCATATATTTT
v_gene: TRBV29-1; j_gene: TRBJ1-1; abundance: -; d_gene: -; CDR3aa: CSVGRLVQGGNTEAFF; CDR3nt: TGCAGCGTTGGAAGGCTGGTGCAGGGCGGGAACACTGAAGCTTTCTTT
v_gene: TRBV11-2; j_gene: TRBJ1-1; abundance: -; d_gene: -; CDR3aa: CASSLFRQRREAFF; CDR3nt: TGTGCCAGCAGCTTATTTCGACAGCGCCGGGAAGCTTTCTTT
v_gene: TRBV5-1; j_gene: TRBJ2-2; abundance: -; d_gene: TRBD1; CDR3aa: CASSWDSGETGELFF; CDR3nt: TGCGCCAGCAGTTGGGACAGTGGAGAGACCGGGGAGCTGTTTTTT
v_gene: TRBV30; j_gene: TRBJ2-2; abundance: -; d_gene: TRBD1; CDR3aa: CAWRGGTGALVGELFF; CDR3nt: TGTGCCTGGAGGGGAGGGACAGGGGCACTTGTAGGGGAGCTGTTTTTT
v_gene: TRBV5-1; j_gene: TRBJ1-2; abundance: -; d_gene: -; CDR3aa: CASTRGGASDGYTF; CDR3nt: TGCGCCAGCACTAGGGGGGGTGCATCGGATGGCTACACCTTC
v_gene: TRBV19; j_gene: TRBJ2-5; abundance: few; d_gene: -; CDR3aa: CASSITEETQYF; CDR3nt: TGTGCCAGTAGTATAACGGAGGAGACCCAGTACTTC
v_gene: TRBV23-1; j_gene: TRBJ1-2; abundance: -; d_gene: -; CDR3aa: CASSQHGREAPGYGYTF; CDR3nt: TGCGCCAGCAGTCAACACGGGAGGGAAGCTCCGGGCTATGGCTACACCTTC
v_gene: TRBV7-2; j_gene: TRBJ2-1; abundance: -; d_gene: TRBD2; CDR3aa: CASSLVASGRAGNEQFF; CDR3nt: TGTGCCAGCAGCTTAGTGGCTAGCGGGAGGGCCGGCAATGAGCAGTTCTTC
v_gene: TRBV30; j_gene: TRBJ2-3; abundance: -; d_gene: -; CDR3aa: CAWSVLLGDTQYF; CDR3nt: TGTGCCTGGAGTGTACTACTTGGAGATACGCAGTATTTT
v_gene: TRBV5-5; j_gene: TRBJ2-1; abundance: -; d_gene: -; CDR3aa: CASSLFTGWATGNEQFF; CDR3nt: TGTGCCAGCAGCTTGTTCACAGGGTGGGCGACTGGGAATGAGCAGTTCTTC
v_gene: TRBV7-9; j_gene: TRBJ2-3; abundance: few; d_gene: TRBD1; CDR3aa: CASSYPGQGADTQYF; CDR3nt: TGTGCCAGCAGCTACCCGGGACAGGGGGCAGATACGCAGTATTTT
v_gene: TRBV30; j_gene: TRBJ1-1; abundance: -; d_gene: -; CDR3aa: CAWSVEDNTEAFF; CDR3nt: TGTGCCTGGAGTGTGGAGGATAACACTGAAGCTTTCTTT
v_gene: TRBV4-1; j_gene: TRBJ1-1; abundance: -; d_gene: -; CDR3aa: CASSQRTDGGPEAFF; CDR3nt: TGCGCCAGCAGCCAAAGGACAGATGGGGGCCCTGAAGCTTTCTTT
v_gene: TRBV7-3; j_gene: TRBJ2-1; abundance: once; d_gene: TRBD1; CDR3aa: CASSLDRGQGEQFF; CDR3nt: TGTGCCAGCAGCTTAGACAGGGGGCAAGGTGAGCAGTTCTTC
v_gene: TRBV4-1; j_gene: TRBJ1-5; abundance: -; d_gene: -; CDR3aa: CASSQDVREDQPQHF; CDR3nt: TGCGCCAGCAGCCAAGATGTCAGGGAGGATCAGCCCCAGCATTTT
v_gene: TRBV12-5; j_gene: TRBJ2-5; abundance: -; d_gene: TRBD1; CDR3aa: CASGPPSGQQYQETQYF; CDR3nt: TGTGCTAGTGGCCCCCCGTCGGGACAGCAGTACCAAGAGACCCAGTACTTC
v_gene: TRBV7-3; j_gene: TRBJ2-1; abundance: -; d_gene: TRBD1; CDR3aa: CASSPTGGVGNEQFF; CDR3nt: TGTGCCAGCAGCCCAACAGGGGGTGTCGGCAATGAGCAGTTCTTC
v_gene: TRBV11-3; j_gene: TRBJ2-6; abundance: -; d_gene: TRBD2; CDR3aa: CASSNSFKGGSGANVLTF; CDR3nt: TGTGCCAGCAGCAACTCCTTTAAGGGAGGGTCTGGGGCCAACGTCCTGACTTTC
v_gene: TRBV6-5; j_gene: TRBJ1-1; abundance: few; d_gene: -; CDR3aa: CASSGSTEAFF; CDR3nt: TGTGCCAGCAGCGGGTCGACTGAAGCTTTCTTT
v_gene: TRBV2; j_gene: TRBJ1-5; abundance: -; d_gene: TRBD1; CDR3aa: CASSVDRGPGQPQHF; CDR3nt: TGTGCCAGCAGCGTCGACAGGGGGCCTGGGCAGCCCCAGCATTTT
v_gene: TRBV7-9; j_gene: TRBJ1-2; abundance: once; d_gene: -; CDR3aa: CSSSLGASNYGYTF; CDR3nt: TGTTCCAGCAGCTTAGGCGCCTCCAACTATGGCTACACCTTC
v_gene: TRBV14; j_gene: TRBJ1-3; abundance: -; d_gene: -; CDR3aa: CASSQNRAGNTIYF; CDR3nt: TGTGCCAGCAGCCAGAACAGGGCTGGAAACACCATATATTTT
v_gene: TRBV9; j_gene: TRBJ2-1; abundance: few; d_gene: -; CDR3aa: CASSVAEGGYNEQFF; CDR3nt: TGTGCCAGCAGCGTAGCGGAAGGCGGCTACAATGAGCAGTTCTTC
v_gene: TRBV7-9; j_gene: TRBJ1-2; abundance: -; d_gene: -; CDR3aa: CASSTTREGSKDYGYTF; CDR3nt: TGTGCCAGCAGCACCACGCGGGAAGGAAGCAAGGACTATGGCTACACCTTC
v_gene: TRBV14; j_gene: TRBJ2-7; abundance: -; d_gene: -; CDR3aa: CASSQVSRLGLTYEQYF; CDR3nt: TGTGCCAGCAGCCAAGTATCCCGGTTGGGGCTGACCTACGAGCAGTACTTC
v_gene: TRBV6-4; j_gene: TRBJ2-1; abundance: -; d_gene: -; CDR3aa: CASSEVVQGSGGEQFF; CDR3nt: TGTGCCAGCAGTGAGGTAGTCCAGGGGAGCGGTGGTGAGCAGTTCTTC
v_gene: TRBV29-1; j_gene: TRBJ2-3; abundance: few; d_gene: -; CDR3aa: CSVKITDTQYF; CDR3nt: TGCAGCGTCAAAATCACAGATACGCAGTATTTT
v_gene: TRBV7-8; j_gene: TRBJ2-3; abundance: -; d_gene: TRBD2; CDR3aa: CASSKTSGYTDTQYF; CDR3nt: TGTGCCAGCAGCAAGACTAGCGGATACACAGATACGCAGTATTTT
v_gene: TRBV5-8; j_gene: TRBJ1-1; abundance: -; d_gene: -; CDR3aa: CASSLQTGEAFF; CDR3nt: TGTGCCAGCAGCCTCCAAACGGGTGAAGCTTTCTTT
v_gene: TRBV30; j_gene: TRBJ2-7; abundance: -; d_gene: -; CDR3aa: CAWSVGYEQYF; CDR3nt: TGTGCCTGGAGTGTCGGGTACGAGCAGTACTTC
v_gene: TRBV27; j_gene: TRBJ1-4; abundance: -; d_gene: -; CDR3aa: CASSRGGRKNEKLFF; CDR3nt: TGTGCCAGCAGTCGAGGAGGGAGAAAAAATGAAAAACTGTTTTTT
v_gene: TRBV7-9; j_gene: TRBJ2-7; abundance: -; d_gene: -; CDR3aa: CASSWGTVDEQYF; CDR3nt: TGTGCCAGCAGCTGGGGGACTGTTGACGAGCAGTACTTC
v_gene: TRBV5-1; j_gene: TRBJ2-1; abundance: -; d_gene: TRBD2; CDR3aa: CASSTSVYNEQFF; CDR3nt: TGCGCCAGCAGCACTAGCGTCTACAATGAGCAGTTCTTC
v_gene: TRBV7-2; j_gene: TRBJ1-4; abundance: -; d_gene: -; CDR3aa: CASSSTWGGNNEKLFF; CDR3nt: TGTGCCAGCAGCTCCACCTGGGGGGGCAATAATGAAAAACTGTTTTTT
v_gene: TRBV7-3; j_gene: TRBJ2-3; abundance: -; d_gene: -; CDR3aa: CASSLRGGALTDTQYF; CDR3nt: TGTGCCAGCAGCTTAAGGGGCGGGGCTCTCACAGATACGCAGTATTTT
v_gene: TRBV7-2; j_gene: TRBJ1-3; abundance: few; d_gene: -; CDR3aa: CASSPSYTIYF; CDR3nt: TGTGCCAGCAGCCCTAGTTACACCATATATTTT
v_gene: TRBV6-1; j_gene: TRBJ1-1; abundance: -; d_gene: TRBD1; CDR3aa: CASSESRGQTEAFF; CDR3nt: TGTGCCAGCAGTGAATCCAGGGGGCAGACTGAAGCTTTCTTT
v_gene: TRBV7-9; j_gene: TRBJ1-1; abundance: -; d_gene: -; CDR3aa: CASSLFGGREPIGTEAFF; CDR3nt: TGTGCCAGCAGCTTATTCGGCGGGCGAGAGCCTATTGGCACTGAAGCTTTCTTT
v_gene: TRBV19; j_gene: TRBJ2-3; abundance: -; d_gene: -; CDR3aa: CASSIGRGRTDTQYF; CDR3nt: TGTGCCAGTAGTATAGGAAGGGGTCGGACAGATACGCAGTATTTT
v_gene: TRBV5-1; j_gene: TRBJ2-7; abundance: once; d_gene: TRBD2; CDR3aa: CASSLASRRESSYEQYF; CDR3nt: TGCGCCAGCAGCTTGGCCAGTCGGCGGGAGAGCTCCTACGAGCAGTACTTC
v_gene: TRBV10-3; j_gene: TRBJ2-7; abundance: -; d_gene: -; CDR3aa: CAITLTGSHYEQYF; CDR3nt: TGTGCCATAACCTTAACCGGGAGCCACTACGAGCAGTACTTC
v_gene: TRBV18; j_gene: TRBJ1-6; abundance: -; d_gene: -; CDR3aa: CASSPLVGQLNSPLHF; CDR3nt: TGTGCCAGCTCACCATTGGTAGGACAGCTCAATTCACCCCTCCACTTT
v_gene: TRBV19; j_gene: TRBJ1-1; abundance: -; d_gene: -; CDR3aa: CASSPRDWSEAFF; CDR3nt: TGTGCCAGTAGTCCCCGGGACTGGAGTGAAGCTTTCTTT